Sequencing of this TCR beta chain was carried out in a study of cytomegalovirus exposure and HLA in healthy donors listed by TCRdb under 2017. With respect to the entire study: An earlier analysis of 550 to 700 of the donors reported about 250 Gb of sequence data and around 120 million unique TCR beta sequences from about 200 million T cells. To decide whether each TCR beta V gene segment behaved as functional or pseudogenic, an earlier analysis of some 570 of the donors relied on high-throughput TCR beta sequencing. A later analysis re-analyzed previously published TCR beta repertoires from approximately 700 donors and added high-resolution HLA genotyping to study TCR occurrence patterns. Alongside the repertoire data, information on donor age, sex, ethnicity and CMV serostatus was compiled. A later genetic analysis used genome-wide SNP genotypes for about 60% of the roughly 700 donors, treating that subset as a discovery cohort. The study was designed to test whether signatures of past pathogen exposure could be identified by cataloging public T cell receptors. Roughly 310 gigabases of sequencing data and tens of millions of unique TCR sequences were included in an early release covering over 600 HLA-typed donors. Five DR-DQ haplotypes were handled as single units for association and clustering because linkage in the cohort was strong. The number of donors typed differed by locus, with roughly 629-640 for A, B, C, DRB1 and DQB1, more than 500 for DQA1, about 610 for DPA1, and under 490 for DPB1. HLA typing included class I and class II loci at four-digit resolution. Of the roughly 400 genotyped donors, approximately 82% fell in the genetic ancestry cluster associated with self-reported Caucasian donors. The T cell repertoires of roughly 660 subjects were profiled by immunosequencing and related to cytomegalovirus serostatus. The study combined high-throughput TCR immunosequencing, statistical association of individual TCRs with disease status, and machine learning to predict cytomegalovirus infection status. Every discovery cohort repertoire had been produced on one sequencing platform. Among 398 genotyped donors of the cohort, an average of approximately 250,000 unique TCR beta nucleotide sequences were sequenced per donor, roughly a sixth of them non-productive. Rather than using new phenotypic data, the later analysis identified candidate immune exposures from TCR beta sequences and from how often those sequences occurred across donors. A separate validation cohort of about 110 different subjects was used in addition to the roughly 720-subject first cohort.

The research as a whole found: Compared with equally common non-associated chains, HLA-associated TCR beta chains in a later analysis were more clonally expanded and had lower generation probabilities. Roughly uniform sequencing depth across donors was assumed in presence/absence analyses, although this assumption may not hold. For the cohort, immune exposure information was limited to CMV serostatus. The authors suggested that the approach could potentially be extended to other disease states and immunological phenotypes. According to a later analysis, TCR association rates differed among HLA loci, with DRB1 alleles showing the most associated TCRs and HLA-C alleles showing the fewest. Assigning TCR associations to individual alleles was difficult when HLA alleles, especially DR and DQ, strongly co-occurred. Correlated functional status among segregating V segments might reflect linkage disequilibrium, but an unknown experimental factor could not be ruled out. A further reported finding was that TCR beta sequences accurately predicted the HLA-A and HLA-B alleles for most subjects in the first cohort. The sequencing pipeline was judged likely to have produced a cluster of highly shared sequence variants as a technical artifact. A later analysis associated 16,951 TCR beta sequences with specific HLA alleles at a false discovery rate of 0.05. Most TCR sequences were seen in very few donors, while some public TCRs were found in many individuals. Most CMV-associated TCR beta chains appeared to be HLA-restricted in a later analysis, and the HLA associations seemed to be driven largely by CMV exposure. The classifier was reported to diagnose cytomegalovirus status with high specificity and sensitivity in both the original cohort and the validation cohort. In a later genetic analysis, a missense DCLRE1C variant was associated with V-gene and J-gene trimming of TCR beta chains, and the association was replicated in an independent cohort. A later analysis reported that several top co-occurrence clusters appeared linked to parvovirus B19, influenza, CMV and Epstein-Barr virus. In the study, approximately 160 TCR beta chains were listed as associated with cytomegalovirus. Seventeen rarely observed V segments, including chromosome 9 orphons, were excluded from the earlier analysis of approximately 500 of the donors because counts were too low. Some IMGT-functional V segments, including TRBV6-2 and TRBV6-3, could not be distinguished by the 87-base-pair reads and were therefore excluded. In an earlier analysis of about 600 of the donors, most TCR beta V segments appeared in productive rearrangements about 87% or about 30% of the time, broadly matching IMGT annotations. Compared with the approximately 600-donor mean, donors in an Asian-associated ancestry cluster had fewer N-insertions in productive TCRs, according to a later genetic analysis. Because some donors lacked HLA typing at each locus, the association tests relied only on the typed subset. In vitro tests confirmed that a few of the cytomegalovirus-associated TCR beta chains recognize cytomegalovirus antigens. In this cohort, only TCR beta chains were sequenced, and detectable features were limited by the absence of alpha or paired-chain data.

Libraries were built with the immunoSEQ multiplex PCR assay. The multiplex PCR relied on a mix of 60 forward primers for TCR Vbeta segments and 13 reverse primers for TCR Jbeta segments. A multiplex PCR assay on genomic DNA amplified the CDR3 region of rearranged TCR beta genes. On the Illumina HiSeq System, the amplified TCR beta libraries were sequenced as 87-base-pair reads. In the authors' own workflow: In a later analysis, about 80 million unique TCR beta chains were counted across the roughly 610 repertoires, and about 10 million of these chains were shared by at least two donors. Raw reads were error-corrected and collapsed into unique sequences by a nearest-neighbor algorithm in which closely related sequences were merged to remove PCR and sequencing errors. To assign V, D and J gene segments, CDR3 sequences were aligned to IMGT reference sequences. Each retained sequence needed at least a six-nucleotide match to both a V gene segment and a J gene segment. Rearrangements were classified as productive when the CDR3 lacked stop codons and remained in frame with V and J, and all other rearrangements were classified as non-productive. CDR3 was defined according to IMGT convention as the region running from the second conserved V-encoded cysteine to the conserved J-encoded phenylalanine. In an earlier analysis of approximately 590 of the donors, sequences lacking an unambiguous match to a single V gene segment were excluded. In an earlier analysis of around 590 of the donors, a V segment was called functional when productive rearrangements were above 56.7%, and segregating when the standard deviation between donors exceeded 5%. A statistical classification framework was built to diagnose cytomegalovirus status from the catalog of TCR beta chain sequences. In a later analysis, V and J genes were assigned by comparing TCR nucleotide sequences against IMGT/GENE-DB human TR gene sequences. A later analysis assigned CDR3 sequences and most-parsimonious VDJ recombination scenarios with the TCRdist pipeline. In a later analysis, every TCR beta chain was defined by the combination of its CDR3 amino acid sequence and its V-gene family, and reads without a unique V-gene family were dropped. A later analysis removed 592 highly shared, low-generation-probability nucleotide sequences to deal with suspected cross-contamination and a sequencing artifact. A later analysis calculated a clonal expansion index for each public chain from normalized within-repertoire ranks of inferred template counts. A later analysis computed generation probabilities with a VDJ recombination model fitted to out-of-frame rearrangements, and checked the results against IGoR. In a later analysis, TCR-TCR, TCR-HLA and TCR-CMV co-occurrence was scored with hypergeometric tests, and a repertoire-size bias correction was applied to TCR pairs. In a later analysis, false discovery rates were estimated by permuting HLA or CMV assignments 20 times. In a later analysis, co-occurring TCRs were grouped using DBSCAN, with TCRdist sequence similarity added in when clustering inside HLA-allele-positive subsets. Co-occurrence clustering excluded repertoires with fewer than 30,000 or more than 120,000 public chains, plus five with anomalous nucleotide sharing. TCRdb took over this immuneACCESS table, retaining in-frame rearrangements with V and J assigned. Such tables are incomplete; in checked studies, under half of the missing clones stem from an unresolved V gene, and the remainder is unexplained. That table furnishes V, J and clone size, whereas the DNA furnished D and trimming. The sample contains over 150,000 clones, roughly three quarters of them found a single time. Together, the top ten hold less than 9% of the sample.

The cohort comprised 550 to 700 healthy bone marrow donors. At the time of sampling, all cohort members were nominally healthy, though unrecorded immune exposures were likely present. The donor was CMV seropositive and was included in the group of 290 or so seropositive cohort members. A peripheral blood sample was provided by each donor, and peripheral blood mononuclear cells were used for TCR beta sequencing. Genomic DNA extraction from the blood cell samples was performed with the Qiagen DNeasy Blood Extraction Kit. From the cysteine through the phenylalanine, the CDR3 covers 15 amino acids. The sequence is cut down to CDR3 DNA, 45 bases in frame from base 1. V is pruned by 3 bases and J by 5 bases, leaving 9 bases of the junction without a gene match. The CDR1 and CDR2 encoded by the germline V gene are SGHAT and FQNNGV. With regard to this clone: This receptor's antigen is unknown. One base away there is no much larger clone; base qualities are not given.

The rearrangement combines TRBV11-2 with TRBJ2-5, with TRBD1 identical over 7 junction bases. Sequenced input: PBMCs. The receptor was derived from a male donor in good health and CMV-seropositive. For the CDR3, the sequence is CASSFPQGGLETQYF. The DNA is TGTGCCAGCAGCTTCCCCCAAGGGGGCTTGGAGACCCAGTACTTC.